The 25 T cell receptor beta chains given below trace back to one sample, sequenced in a study of early T cells in non-severe SARS-CoV-2 infection. TCRdb reanalysed the 5' RACE reads using MiXCR and keeps one entry per CDR3 protein. The sample holds approximately 100,000 distinct CDR3 sequences, around 15% seen once. Sequencing was performed on whole blood. Receptors were obtained from an adult who was a healthcare worker with PCR-confirmed SARS-CoV-2 infection or an uninfected control (not recorded which).

V gene TRBV28 combines with J gene TRBJ1-1; 8 bases align to TRBD1. The V gene end was trimmed by 6 bases and the J gene end by 8 bases; junction bases not matched to a gene: 8. This CDR3 comprises 13 residues. In germline, CDR1 is MDHEN, CDR2 SYDVKM. In DNA, the CDR3 is TGTGCCAGCAGAGAGGGACAGGTACCCGAAGCTTTCTTT. Its translation is CASREGQVPEAFF.

This clonotype was observed a few times. This chain connects TRBV7-2 to TRBJ1-5; maybe TRBD1 (5 bases). V lost 1 base to trimming and J lost 1 base, with 11 bases between them. Germline CDR1 reads SGHTA; CDR2 reads FQGNSA. CDR3 length: 16 amino acids. CDR3 sequence: CASSLGGSISNQPQHF. Written as DNA, the CDR3 is TGTGCCAGCAGCTTAGGGGGCAGCATCAGCAATCAGCCCCAGCATTTT.

There are many counts of this clonotype. The V and J genes are TRBV5-1 and TRBJ2-6; TRBD1 might be the D (7 bases). The CDR3 length is 16 residues. V was pared by 6 bases and J by 4 bases, with 17 bases between. CDR1 and CDR2 (germline): SGHRS, YFSETQ. The CDR3 DNA follows: TGCGCCAGCAAGGAGACAGGGAGGTCCGGGGCCAACGTCCTGACTTTC. This encodes CASKETGRSGANVLTF.

V gene TRBV9 combines with J gene TRBJ2-5; D not certain. V was shortened by 0 bases and J by 7 bases, with 13 bases between the two germline ends. The CDR3 runs to 14 residues. Germline V gives CDR1 SGDLS, CDR2 YYNGEE. Here the CDR3 DNA reads TGTGCCAGCAGCGTAGTGGTTCCCGGTAGGACCCAGTACTTC. Translated: CASSVVVPGRTQYF.

The chain couples TRBV30 to TRBJ1-3; possibly TRBD1 for D (5 bases). CDR1 is GTSNPN and CDR2 is SVGIG in the germline V gene (reference sequence). V was shortened by 5 bases and J by 0 bases, with 11 bases between the two germline ends. There are 14 residues in the CDR3. This chain's CDR3 is CAWSPGGSGNTIYF. CDR3 nucleotides: TGTGCCTGGTCCCCGGGGGGCTCTGGAAACACCATATATTTT.

This clonotype was counted many times. The CDR3 sequence is CAISEGTTGGFRNEQFF. The CDR3 region has the DNA TGTGCCATCAGTGAGGGGACAACAGGGGGGTTTAGGAATGAGCAGTTCTTC. The chain combines TRBV10-3 with TRBJ2-1; the match to TRBD1 covers 8 bases. CDR1 ENHRY and CDR2 SYGVKD come from the germline V gene. This CDR3 has 17 amino acids. With V trimmed by 2 bases and J by 7 bases, 13 bases remained unmatched.

This clonotype was counted a few times. The rearrangement links TRBV28 to TRBJ2-4; either TRBD1 or TRBD2 may fit D (5 bases each). The CDR3 has 15 amino acids. V gave up 3 bases and J gave up 2 bases, with 11 bases separating them. Germline CDR1 MDHEN, CDR2 SYDVKM. The CDR3 DNA follows: TGTGCCAGCAGTTTTTTGGGGACCACCAAAAACATTCAGTACTTC. Translation: CASSFLGTTKNIQYF.

For this clonotype: The junction and the germline gene differ at one end; a read error may be behind it. The V and J genes are TRBV7-7 and TRBJ2-5, with a tentative D call TRBD1 (5 bases). The CDR3 has 15 amino acids. Germline V gene sequence: CDR1 SSHAT, CDR2 FNYEAQ (reference sequence). The CDR3 protein is CASSSPTETRETQYF. Here the CDR3 DNA reads TGTGCTAGCAGCTCCCCGACAGAGACCCGAGAGACCCAGTACTTC.

The J gene is TRBJ2-7, the V gene TRBV5-4; unclear D gene. CDR1 and CDR2 from the germline V gene are SGHNT and YYREEE (reference sequence). Trimming left V 2 bases short and J 12 bases short, with 15 bases between. The CDR3 is made up of 12 amino acids. The CDR3 DNA follows: TGTGCCAGCAGCTTACTGGGTCTTTGGCCGTACTTC. This gives the protein CASSLLGLWPYF.

The chain joins TRBV6-4 to TRBJ2-3; possibly TRBD1 or TRBD2 for D (6 bases each). V shed 4 bases and J shed 2 bases, with 13 bases lying between them. The CDR3 spans 15 residues. CDR1 MRHNA and CDR2 SNTAGT come from the germline V gene. CDR3: CASSVEGHSTDTQYF. CDR3 sequence (DNA): TGTGCCAGCAGTGTGGAGGGACATTCCACAGATACGCAGTATTTT.

This clonotype was detected a few times. The genes are TRBV20-1 and TRBJ1-1; no firm D call. The CDR3 loop spans 13 amino acids. CDR1 is DFQATT, CDR2 SNEGSKA, per germline (reference sequence). V lost 1 base and J 4 bases, leaving 10 bases between the germline ends. CDR3 residues: CSARAPESTEAFF. The CDR3 coding sequence is TGCAGTGCTAGAGCCCCTGAATCCACTGAAGCTTTCTTT.

The chain joins TRBV7-2 to TRBJ1-6; D is ambiguous. CDR1 is SGHTA and CDR2 is FQGNSA in the germline V gene. This CDR3 is 13 amino acids long. V shed 5 bases and J shed 9 bases, with 11 bases lying between them. The DNA of the CDR3 is TGTGCCAGCAGCCAGAGGGAGCGTTCACCCCTCCACTTT. It codes for CASSQRERSPLHF.

This clonotype was observed a few times. This chain links TRBV6-6 with TRBJ2-5; 7 bases match TRBD2. The CDR3 has 15 amino acids. J gave up 5 bases and V 4 bases, and 10 bases lay outside the gene matches. Germline values: CDR1 MNHNY, CDR2 SVGAGI (reference sequence). CDR3 sequence: CASSSPGLLGETQYF. The CDR3 DNA sequence: TGTGCCAGCAGTTCACCGGGACTATTAGGGGAGACCCAGTACTTC.

In regard to this clonotype: A much more abundant neighbour one base away suggests this may be a read error. J is TRBJ2-3 and V is TRBV11-2; 11 positions agree with TRBD2. This CDR3 has 16 residues. Germline lookup yields CDR1 SGHAT and CDR2 FQNNGV. Germline trimming cut 5 bases from V and 4 bases from J; bases unmatched to any gene: 8. Here the CDR3 reads CASSPRLAGSADTQYF. CDR3 DNA sequence: TGTGCCAGCAGCCCCAGACTAGCGGGGAGCGCAGATACGCAGTATTTT.

Only a few counts were recorded for this clonotype. This chain connects TRBV6-4 to TRBJ1-2; the D is unclear. The V end lost 2 bases, the J end lost 8 bases, and 12 bases lay between the germline ends. This CDR3 comprises 13 residues. CDR1 is MRHNA and CDR2 is SNTAGT in the germline V gene. The CDR3 DNA reads as TGTGCCAGCAGTGACGAGACGGTCCGAGGCTACACCTTC. It encodes CASSDETVRGYTF.

CDR3 in amino acids: CASSYRENEQFF. CDR3 sequence (DNA): TGTGCCAGCAGCTACAGGGAGAATGAGCAGTTCTTC. This chain links TRBV9 with TRBJ2-1, with a possible D match to TRBD1 (6 bases). With 4 bases removed from V and 7 bases from J, the gap between germline ends came to 9 bases. The CDR3 spans 12 residues. Germline CDR1 SGDLS, CDR2 YYNGEE.

The chain has TRBV10-3 and TRBJ1-2; D unclear. CDR1 is ENHRY and CDR2 is SYGVKD in the germline V gene. This CDR3 contains 11 residues. Trimming stripped 9 bases from V and 4 bases from J, with 9 bases between. In nucleotides, the CDR3 is TGTGCCATACTGGACGCCTATGGCTACACCTTC. Amino acid sequence: CAILDAYGYTF.

The rearrangement uses TRBV19 and TRBJ1-5; no firm D call. Trimming took 3 bases from V and 0 from J, leaving 6 bases between them. The CDR3 is 14 amino acids. Germline V gives CDR1 LNHDA, CDR2 SQIVND (reference sequence). The CDR3 nucleotides are TGTGCCAGTAGTATTAAAGATAGCAATCAGCCCCAGCATTTT. Protein sequence: CASSIKDSNQPQHF. Combining the CDR3 with reference TRBV19 and TRBJ1-5 gives the whole variable domain DGGITQSPKYLFRKEGQNVTLSCEQNLNHDAMYWYRQDPGQGLRLIYYSQIVNDFQKGDIAEGYSVSREKKESFPLTVTSAQKNPTAFYLCASSIKDSNQPQHFGDGTRLSIL.

This clonotype ranks as large. The rearrangement uses TRBV7-8 and TRBJ2-3; possibly TRBD1 for D (5 bases). The CDR3 is made up of 14 amino acids. From germline, CDR1 is SGHVS and CDR2 FQNEAQ. V dropped 4 bases and J dropped 5 bases, with 13 bases sitting between them. The CDR3 is CASSSQGYVDTQYF. The CDR3, as DNA: TGTGCCAGCAGCTCTCAGGGTTATGTAGATACGCAGTATTTT.

The chain uses TRBV5-1 and TRBJ2-3; D unresolved. V dropped 0 bases and J dropped 2 bases, with 7 bases sitting between them. The CDR3 is made up of 14 amino acids. Germline CDR1 reads SGHRS; CDR2 reads YFSETQ. CDR3 coding DNA: TGCGCCAGCAGCTTGGTTTTGGCCACAGATACGCAGTATTTT. It specifies CASSLVLATDTQYF.

This clonotype was recorded a few times. The chain recombines TRBV7-2 with TRBJ1-3; D unclear. This CDR3 has 16 residues. V was pared by 1 base and J by 1 base, with 11 bases between. CDR1 and CDR2 from the germline V gene are SGHTA and FQGNSA. CDR3 sequence (DNA): TGTGCCAGCAGCTTAGTTCGGTCGGGTTCTGGAAACACCATATATTTT. Translating gives CASSLVRSGSGNTIYF.

This clonotype was found a few times. The V call is TRBV27, the J call TRBJ1-2; D remains unclear. V lost 8 bases, J lost 3 bases, and 13 bases lay in between. CDR1 and CDR2 (germline): MNHEY, SMNVEV (reference sequence). This CDR3 has 13 residues. CDR3 amino acids: CASGTTPDYGYTF. The CDR3 DNA reads as TGTGCCAGCGGCACAACTCCGGACTATGGCTACACCTTC.

V usage is TRBV18 and J usage is TRBJ2-3; tentatively, D is TRBD1 (6 bases). V was clipped by 2 bases and J by 2 bases, with 8 bases between them. Germline lookup yields CDR1 KGHSH and CDR2 LQKENI. The CDR3 runs to 14 residues. The CDR3 DNA follows: TGTGCCAGCTCACCAGGACAGTACACAGATACGCAGTATTTT. It is translated as CASSPGQYTDTQYF.

This clonotype was observed a handful of times. This chain links TRBV28 with TRBJ1-2; D call uncertain. CDR1 is MDHEN, CDR2 SYDVKM, per germline. This CDR3 is built from 12 residues. Trimming pared 8 bases from V and 4 bases from J, leaving 11 bases between. CDR3 in amino acids: CASDWPGYGYTF. The CDR3 DNA sequence: TGTGCCAGCGACTGGCCAGGCTATGGCTACACCTTC.

This clonotype was found many times. This chain connects TRBV24-1 to TRBJ1-5; 7 positions agree with TRBD1. From germline, CDR1 is KGHDR and CDR2 SFDVKD. With 5 bases clipped from V and 0 bases from J, the junction kept 6 bases outside the gene matches. The CDR3 contains 16 residues. The CDR3 DNA reads as TGTGCCACCAGTGCGGGGACAGCCTATAGCAATCAGCCCCAGCATTTT. Protein product: CATSAGTAYSNQPQHF.